A selection of T cell receptor beta chains follows, all from one sample in a study of metastatic and nonmetastatic thyroid tumors. TCRdb re-clonotyped the PCR reads through MiXCR. The data contain some 29,000 clones, approximately 7.4% of them seen just once; the ten biggest clones take up about two fifths. The specimen sequenced was blood. The source of these receptors is a female donor with papillary thyroid cancer or a benign thyroid nodule (not recorded which). Some clones in this sample may be carry-over from other donors' samples. The CDR3 runs from the conserved cysteine through the conserved F or W. D genes are given only for firm matches. Part of the rows lack a size; the others show once, few, many or a class for expanded clones.

v_gene	j_gene	abundance	d_gene	CDR3nt	CDR3aa
TRBV6-1	TRBJ1-2	many	TRBD1	TGTGCCAGCAGGGTACAGGGGAACTATGGCTACACCTTC	CASRVQGNYGYTF
TRBV20-1	TRBJ2-1	many	NA	TGCAGTGCCCTCGCGGGACAGCCCTACGGCGAGCAGTTCTTC	CSALAGQPYGEQFF
TRBV6-2/TRBV6-3	TRBJ2-5	few	NA	TGTGCCAGCAGGGATCTATATATGGAGGCCCAGTACTTC	CASRDLYMEAQYF
TRBV7-2	TRBJ2-7	many	TRBD2	TGTGCCAGCAGCCCCTGGGGCGGGAGGGTCTACGAGCAGTACTTC	CASSPWGGRVYEQYF
TRBV7-3	TRBJ2-5	many	TRBD1	TGTGCCAGCAGCTTATTGGCCGGGACAGGAGAAGAGACCCAGTACTTC	CASSLLAGTGEETQYF
TRBV19	TRBJ2-7	many	TRBD1	TGTGCCAGTAGTCTCGGGACAGGGGGTGGTTACGAGCAGTACTTC	CASSLGTGGGYEQYF
TRBV10-3	TRBJ1-3	many	NA	TGTGCCACTCAAAATGGCGGAGACTCTGGAAACACCATATATTTT	CATQNGGDSGNTIYF
TRBV20-1	TRBJ2-5	many	TRBD1	TGCAGTGCTAGAATTGGGACAGTACAAGAGACCCAGTACTTC	CSARIGTVQETQYF
TRBV20-1	TRBJ2-1	many	TRBD1	TGCAGTGCCTTGCAGGGGGCACGTTTGAACAATGAGCAGTTCTTC	CSALQGARLNNEQFF
TRBV7-2	TRBJ1-5	many	TRBD1	TGTGCCAGCAGCTTAGCCGGGACAGGGAATCAGCCCCAGCATTTT	CASSLAGTGNQPQHF
TRBV12-3/TRBV12-4	TRBJ1-1	many	NA	TGTGCCAGCAGTCGTAGGGCGGCCGGGGAAGCTTTCTTT	CASSRRAAGEAFF
TRBV6-1	TRBJ1-2	NA	TRBD1	TGTGCCAGCAGCCCCAGGACAGGGTCGGTAGGCTATGGCTACACCTTC	CASSPRTGSVGYGYTF
TRBV3-1	TRBJ2-5	many	NA	TGTGCCAGCAGCCAGCAAGTGCAAGAGACCCAGTACTTC	CASSQQVQETQYF
TRBV2	TRBJ1-6	many	NA	TGTGCCAGCAGGGGGATACAAGGGTCTTACTCCTATAATTCACCCCTCCACTTT	CASRGIQGSYSYNSPLHF
TRBV4-3	TRBJ2-1	many	TRBD1	TGCGCCAGCAGCCAAGATTCGGGGACAGGGTCTAACAATGAGCAGTTCTTC	CASSQDSGTGSNNEQFF
TRBV28	TRBJ1-1	many	NA	TGTGCCAGCAGTTTCGCTCAGGGCCCGGGGCGGGCTTTCTTT	CASSFAQGPGRAFF
TRBV19	TRBJ1-1	many	TRBD1	TGTGCCAGTAGTTACAGGGGCGACACTGAAGCTTTCTTT	CASSYRGDTEAFF
TRBV2	TRBJ2-7	many	NA	TGTGCCAGCAAGGTAGATTACGAGCAGTACTTC	CASKVDYEQYF
TRBV2	TRBJ2-7	NA	TRBD2	TGTGCCAGCAGTGGTAGCGGGAGTGGCGAGCAGTACTTC	CASSGSGSGEQYF
TRBV19	TRBJ2-3	few	TRBD2	TGTGCCAGTAGTATAGATCTATCGGCTAGCGGGGGGGCAACGGGTACGCAGTATTTT	CASSIDLSASGGATGTQYF
TRBV10-1	TRBJ1-1	many	NA	TGCGCCAGCAGTGAAGGGTCCCTGGCGGCTTTCTTT	CASSEGSLAAFF
TRBV28	TRBJ2-7	many	TRBD2	TGTGCCAGCAGTTCTTATACTAGCGGGAGTCTCGAGCAGTACTTC	CASSSYTSGSLEQYF
TRBV4-2	TRBJ2-3	many	TRBD2	TGTGCCAGCACCATAGGGAGGACTAGCGGGGGCAACACAGATACGCAGTATTTT	CASTIGRTSGGNTDTQYF
TRBV5-1	TRBJ2-7	NA	TRBD1	TGCGCCAGCAGCTTGGTCCTCCGCTCTCAGGGGGCAATGCCATTTTACGAGCAGTACTTC	CASSLVLRSQGAMPFYEQYF
TRBV6-5	TRBJ1-2	few	NA	TGTGCCAGCAGTTACTATGGCCCGGGGAACTATGGATACACCTTC	CASSYYGPGNYGYTF
TRBV2	TRBJ2-1	few	NA	TGTGCCAGCGGAACCCTAGCGTACAATGAGCAGTTCTTC	CASGTLAYNEQFF
TRBV12-3/TRBV12-4	TRBJ1-5	many	NA	TGTGCCAGCAGTTTGGGGGACAGCAATCAGCCCCAGCATTTT	CASSLGDSNQPQHF
TRBV12-5	TRBJ2-1	many	NA	TGTGCTAGTGGTTGGCAGGCCACCTACAATGAGCAGTTCTTC	CASGWQATYNEQFF
TRBV5-1	TRBJ2-3	NA	NA	TGCGCCAGCAGCTTGGCCCCCGAATTCGCAGATACTCAGTATTTT	CASSLAPEFADTQYF
TRBV11-2	TRBJ2-1	many	NA	TGTGCCAGCAGCTTAGACGGAGGCGGGCAGTTCTTC	CASSLDGGGQFF
TRBV5-4	TRBJ1-2	many	NA	TGTGCCAGCAGCTGGGGCTATGGCTACACCTTC	CASSWGYGYTF
TRBV6-2/TRBV6-3	TRBJ1-5	NA	NA	TGTGCCAGCATCCAAGAGGGCGGAGGTCCTCAGCCCCAGCATTTT	CASIQEGGGPQPQHF
TRBV24-1	TRBJ2-2	many	NA	TGTGCCACCAGTGGTCACCAGGGGGGATATGTCGGGGAGCTGTTTTTT	CATSGHQGGYVGELFF
TRBV6-2/TRBV6-3	TRBJ2-1	many	NA	TGTGCCAGCAGTATAGCGGCCGTCAATGAGCAGTTCTTC	CASSIAAVNEQFF
TRBV3-1	TRBJ1-6	NA	TRBD1	TGTGCCAGCAGCCAAGAGGCAGGACAGGGGTCTGGGGGAGACAATTCACCCCTCCACTTT	CASSQEAGQGSGGDNSPLHF
TRBV12-3/TRBV12-4	TRBJ1-2	many	NA	TGTGCCAGCTCAGGGCCCACCTATGGCTACACCTTC	CASSGPTYGYTF
TRBV19	TRBJ1-5	many	NA	TGTGCCAGTAACCCGGACTTTGGGGTCAATCAGCCCCAGCATTTT	CASNPDFGVNQPQHF
TRBV11-2	TRBJ2-2	many	NA	TGTGCCAGCAGCTTGGGCCGGGACTGGAACACCGGGGAGCTGTTTTTT	CASSLGRDWNTGELFF
TRBV25-1	TRBJ2-1	many	TRBD2	TGTGCCAGCAGTTCCCGGACTAGCGGGAACCGATACAATGAGCAGTTCTTC	CASSSRTSGNRYNEQFF
TRBV20-1	TRBJ2-5	many	NA	TGCAGTGCCCTGTTAGGAGGTCAAGAGACCCAGTACTTC	CSALLGGQETQYF
TRBV6-1	TRBJ1-6	many	TRBD1	TGTGCCAGCAGCATCGGACAGGGCGTATCCTATAATTCACCCCTCCACTTT	CASSIGQGVSYNSPLHF
TRBV4-1	TRBJ2-7	many	NA	TGCGCCAGCAGCCAAGAGGTAGGACGATCCTACGAGCAGTACTTC	CASSQEVGRSYEQYF
TRBV11-2	TRBJ2-2	many	NA	TGTGCCAGCAGCTTAGTTATCGCCGGGGAGCTGTTTTTT	CASSLVIAGELFF
TRBV7-9	TRBJ2-5	many	TRBD1	TGTGCCAGCAGCTCGGGGACAGGGGCCTTTCAAGAGACCCAGTACTTC	CASSSGTGAFQETQYF